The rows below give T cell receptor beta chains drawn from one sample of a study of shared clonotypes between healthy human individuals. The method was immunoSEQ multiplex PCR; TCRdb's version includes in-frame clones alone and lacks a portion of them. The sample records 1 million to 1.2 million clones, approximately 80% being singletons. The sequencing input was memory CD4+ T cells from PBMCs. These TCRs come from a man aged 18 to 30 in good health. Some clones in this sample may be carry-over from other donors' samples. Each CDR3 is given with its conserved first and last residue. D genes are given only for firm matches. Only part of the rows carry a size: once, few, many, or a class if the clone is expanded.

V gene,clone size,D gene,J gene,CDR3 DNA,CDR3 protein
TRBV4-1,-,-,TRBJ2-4,TGCGCCAGCAGCCAAGAAACGGGCAAAAACATTCAGTACTTC,CASSQETGKNIQYF
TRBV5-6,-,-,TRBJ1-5,TGTGCCAGCAGCTTGACCCCCAATAGCAATCAGCCCCAGCATTTT,CASSLTPNSNQPQHF
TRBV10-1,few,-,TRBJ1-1,TGCGCCAGCAGTGAGTCGGGGATGCCTGAAGCTTTCTTT,CASSESGMPEAFF
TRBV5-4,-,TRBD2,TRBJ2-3,TGTGCCAGCAGCTCCCGGACTAGCAGGTCGGGCACAGATACGCAGTATTTT,CASSSRTSRSGTDTQYF
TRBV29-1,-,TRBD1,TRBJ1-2,TGCAGCGTTTGGGACAGGGGGCTCATCTATGGCTACACCTTC,CSVWDRGLIYGYTF
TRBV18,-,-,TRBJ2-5,TGTGCCAGCTCATTGGGGACGGAAGAGACCCAGTACTTC,CASSLGTEETQYF
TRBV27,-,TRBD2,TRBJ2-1,TGTGCCAGCAGAAATAGCGGGTACAATGAGCAGTTCTTC,CASRNSGYNEQFF
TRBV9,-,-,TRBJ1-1,TGTGCCAGCAGCCCTCAGGGGAGCACTGAAGCTTTCTTT,CASSPQGSTEAFF
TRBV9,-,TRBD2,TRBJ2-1,TGTGCCAGCAGCGTAAGTGGGGGGAGGGCCTACAATGAGCAGTTCTTC,CASSVSGGRAYNEQFF
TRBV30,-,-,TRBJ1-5,TGTGCCTGGACGACAGGCCACAATCAGCCCCAGCATTTT,CAWTTGHNQPQHF
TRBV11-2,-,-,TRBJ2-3,TGTGCCAGCAGCTTAGCATGGGGAGGCACAGATACGCAGTATTTT,CASSLAWGGTDTQYF
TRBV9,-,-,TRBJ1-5,TGTGCCAGCAGCGCTGTCGGGGACGGGAGTCAGCCCCAGCATTTT,CASSAVGDGSQPQHF
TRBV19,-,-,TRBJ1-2,TGTGCCAGTACCACAAGGGACGGATACTATGGCTACACCTTC,CASTTRDGYYGYTF
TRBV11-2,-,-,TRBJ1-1,TGTGCCAGCAGCTTAGGAGTAGGGACGGGGGCTTTCTTT,CASSLGVGTGAFF
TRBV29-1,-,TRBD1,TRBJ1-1,TGCAGCGTTGCGAGCGGGACAGGGATTTCGCGCACTGAAGCTTTCTTT,CSVASGTGISRTEAFF
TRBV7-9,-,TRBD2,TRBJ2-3,TGTGCCAGCAGCCGACTAGCGGGAGGGCCTGGCACAGATACGCAGTATTTT,CASSRLAGGPGTDTQYF
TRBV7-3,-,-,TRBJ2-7,TGTGCCAGCAGCCCAACCGGGACCCCTGGGGGCGAGCAGTACTTC,CASSPTGTPGGEQYF
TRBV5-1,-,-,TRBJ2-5,TGCGCCAGCAGCTGGCGAAAGGGGGGCTCATGGACCCAGTACTTC,CASSWRKGGSWTQYF
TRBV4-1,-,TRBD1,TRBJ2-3,TGCGCCAGCAGCCACCCGGGACAGGGAATAGCAGATACGCAGTATTTT,CASSHPGQGIADTQYF
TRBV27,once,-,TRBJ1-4,TGTGCCAGCAGTTTTAGGGGGGGTGAAAAACTGTTTTTT,CASSFRGGEKLFF
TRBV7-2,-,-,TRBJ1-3,TGTGCCAGCAGCTTAGCGGGACCGAGCTCTGGAAACACCATATATTTT,CASSLAGPSSGNTIYF
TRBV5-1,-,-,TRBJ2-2,TGCGCCAGCAGAATACAGGGCCCTACCTCGAAGTCCGGGGAGCTGTTTTTT,CASRIQGPTSKSGELFF
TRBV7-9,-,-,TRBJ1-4,TGTGCCAGCAGCCTATTAGGTGTAGTAGCAACTAATGAAAAACTGTTTTTT,CASSLLGVVATNEKLFF
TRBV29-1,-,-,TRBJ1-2,TGCAGCGTTGGGCCAACGGGTTCCGGACTTTATGGCTACACCTTC,CSVGPTGSGLYGYTF
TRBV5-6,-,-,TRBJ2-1,TGTGCCAGCAACGGGGCCTCCCTCTCCTACAATGAGCAGTTCTTC,CASNGASLSYNEQFF
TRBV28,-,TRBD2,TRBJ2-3,TGTGCCAGCAGTCCCGCAACTAGCGGGGTAGATACGCAGTATTTT,CASSPATSGVDTQYF
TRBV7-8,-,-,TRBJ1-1,TGTGCCAGCAGCTTATACCGAGGGAAGATGAACACTGAAGCTTTCTTT,CASSLYRGKMNTEAFF
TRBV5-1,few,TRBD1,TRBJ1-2,TGCGCCAGCAGCCACGGACAGGGGGCCTATGGCTACACCTTC,CASSHGQGAYGYTF